Below, 29 T cell receptor beta chains from the same sample are listed, as sequenced in a study of blood T cells in healthy people across ages (dated by TCRdb to the mid-2010s). Receptor libraries were prepared by 5' RACE. The sample was run on an Illumina HiSeq 2500. The second PCR ran for about 7 to 11 cycles and used a J-beta primer mix along with a sample-barcoded 5' primer. TCRdb passed the public sequencing reads through fastp at Q25 and MiXCR, retaining productive beta sequences. CDR3 protein sequences are deduplicated, and each keeps its most common genes and DNA. The sample yields about 1.5 million distinct CDR3 sequences; approximately 43% were counted once. The ten top clones hold approximately 4% of the sample. Specimen: blood. The source is a woman under 30 in good health.

As for this clonotype: The junction shows a germline mismatch at one end, possibly a read error. J is TRBJ2-5 and V is TRBV7-2; 7 bases are a match to TRBD1. From germline, CDR1 is SGHTA and CDR2 FQGNSA. This CDR3 spans 13 amino acids. CDR3 nucleotide sequence: TGTGCCAGCAACAGGGGAAGTCGAGAGACCCGGTACTTC. Encoded protein: CASNRGSRETRYF.

This clonotype was recorded a few times. The V gene is TRBV6-2 or TRBV6-3, the J gene TRBJ1-6, with D unresolved. Trimming shortened V by 2 bases and J by 8 bases, and 13 bases separated the two germline ends. From germline, CDR1 is MNHEY and CDR2 SVGEGT. The length of the CDR3 is 15 residues. The CDR3 loop is CASSYRPGFDSPLHF. As DNA, the CDR3 is TGTGCCAGCAGTTACAGGCCCGGCTTCGATTCACCCCTCCACTTT.

The rearrangement uses TRBV7-2 and TRBJ2-7; D is undetermined. From germline, CDR1 is SGHTA and CDR2 FQGNSA. V lost 1 base and J lost 7, with 8 bases in between. The CDR3 has 12 amino acids. CDR3 sequence reads: CASSLVLTEQYF. In DNA form, the CDR3 reads TGTGCCAGCAGCTTAGTTCTTACTGAGCAGTACTTC.

This clonotype was seen a handful of times. This rearrangement joins TRBV27 to TRBJ1-6; D is unresolved. The CDR3 is made up of 14 amino acids. The V and J ends lost 7 bases and 7 bases respectively, with 14 bases between them. In germline, CDR1 is MNHEY, CDR2 SMNVEV (reference sequence). The CDR3, as DNA: TGTGCCAGCAAAGAGCCGGGCCAAAATTCACCCCTCCACTTT. Protein product: CASKEPGQNSPLHF.

The rearrangement links TRBV29-1 to TRBJ1-5, with a weak D call TRBD1 (5 bases). The V gene's germline CDR1 is SQVTM and CDR2 ANQGSEA. The CDR3 extends over 12 amino acids. Here the CDR3 reads CNPRTTLQPQHF. The CDR3 nucleotides are TGCAACCCTCGGACAACCTTACAGCCCCAGCATTTT.

The chain carries TRBV28 and TRBJ1-1; TRBD1 is a possible D gene (6 bases). The CDR3 is 14 residues long. V lost 5 bases and J lost 3, with 13 bases in between. Germline CDR1 MDHEN, CDR2 SYDVKM. The CDR3 DNA reads TGTGCCAGCAGTCGGACAGCTCAGTACACTGAAGCTTTCTTT. Encoded protein: CASSRTAQYTEAFF.

The chain carries TRBV5-1 and TRBJ1-2; the match to TRBD1 covers 7 bases. Germline lookup yields CDR1 SGHRS and CDR2 YFSETQ. The CDR3 has 14 residues. Trimming took 4 bases from V and 4 from J; bases not matched to a gene: 7. The DNA of the CDR3 is TGCGCCAGCAGCGCGGGGACAGAACTCTATGGCTACACCTTC. This codes for CASSAGTELYGYTF.

This clonotype was detected only a few times. The chain joins TRBV6-6 to TRBJ1-1; a weak D match, TRBD1 (5 bases). The CDR3 has 12 amino acids. V was cut by 6 bases and J by 10 bases, with 15 bases left in between. CDR1 is MNHNY, CDR2 SVGAGI, per germline (reference sequence). CDR3 bases: TGTGCCAGCAGCCCCCCGGGGCGGATAGCTTTCTTT. Encoded protein: CASSPPGRIAFF.

This clonotype was seen a few times. The rearrangement links TRBV18 to TRBJ2-3; D perhaps matches TRBD1 (7 bases). Per the germline V gene, CDR1 is KGHSH and CDR2 is LQKENI. Trimming shortened V by 8 bases and J by 0 bases, and 12 bases separated the two germline ends. This CDR3 spans 14 amino acids. CDR3 DNA sequence: TGTGCCAGCGGGGGGACAGTCAGCACAGATACGCAGTATTTT. As protein: CASGGTVSTDTQYF.

This clonotype was seen more than once but under ten times. V and J are TRBV5-1 and TRBJ2-7; the D gene is possibly TRBD1 (6 bases). The J call may not be correct, given that the DNA end is closer to TRBJ2-5. The CDR3 covers 15 residues. Per the germline V gene, CDR1 is SGHRS and CDR2 is YFSETQ. Here the CDR3 DNA reads TGCGCCAGCAGCTTGTTGCAGGGGCGCGTAGAGACCCAGTACTTC. Its protein is CASSLLQGRVETQYF.

The rearrangement links TRBV20-1 to TRBJ2-7; 10 bases are shared with TRBD1. This CDR3 has 15 residues. Germline lookup yields CDR1 DFQATT and CDR2 SNEGSKA (reference sequence). J was trimmed by 7 bases and V by 3 bases; bases with no gene match: 12. The CDR3: CSARDSGTGVREQYF. In DNA, the CDR3 is TGCAGTGCTAGGGACTCCGGGACAGGGGTAAGGGAGCAGTACTTC.

The rearrangement links TRBV20-1 to TRBJ1-5; weak D call: TRBD1 (5 bases). Trimming stripped 6 bases from V and 2 bases from J, with 17 bases between. Germline CDR1 reads DFQATT; CDR2 reads SNEGSKA (reference sequence). The CDR3 consists of 15 residues. In DNA form, the CDR3 reads TGCAGTGCCGCATCAGGGAGTCGTGGCAATCAGCCCCAGCATTTT. As protein: CSAASGSRGNQPQHF.

This clonotype was counted between two and nine times. The genes are TRBV6-1 and TRBJ2-3; D is unresolved. Germline assignment: CDR1 MNHNS and CDR2 SASEGT. Trimming removed 4 bases from V and 2 bases from J, with 10 bases in between. CDR3 length: 14 residues. The CDR3 DNA follows: TGTGCCAGCAGTGTGCAGACCCCCACAGATACGCAGTATTTT. Protein product: CASSVQTPTDTQYF.

This chain uses TRBV27 with TRBJ1-4, with D possibly being TRBD1 (6 bases). Trimming took 7 bases from V and 8 from J, leaving 17 bases between them. The CDR3 consists of 14 residues. Germline V CDR1 and CDR2: MNHEY, SMNVEV (reference sequence). This chain's CDR3 is CASTTRGTGEKLFF. CDR3 DNA: TGTGCCAGCACCACGAGGGGGACTGGGGAAAAACTGTTTTTT.

The V gene is TRBV29-1, the J gene TRBJ1-2; the match to TRBD1 covers 11 bases. From germline, CDR1 is SQVTM and CDR2 ANQGSEA. With 6 bases clipped from V and 8 bases from J, the junction kept 5 bases outside the gene matches. The CDR3 extends over 12 amino acids. The CDR3 region has the DNA TGCAGCGTGGGGGACAGGGGGGAAGGCTACACCTTC. This sequence encodes CSVGDRGEGYTF.

The chain recombines TRBV28 with TRBJ2-7; D not certain. CDR1 is MDHEN, CDR2 SYDVKM, per germline. The V end was cut by 2 bases, the J end by 5 bases, with 7 bases between. The CDR3 runs 12 residues. The CDR3 coding sequence is TGTGCCAGCAGTTTAAGGCCTAACGAGCAGTACTTC. Its protein product is CASSLRPNEQYF.

This chain uses TRBV7-2 with TRBJ1-2, with no clear D. Germline CDR1 is SGHTA and CDR2 is FQGNSA. The V gene lost 1 base and the J gene lost 6 bases, with 9 bases spanning the gap. There are 13 residues in the CDR3. The CDR3 loop is CASSLGSVDGYTF. CDR3 sequence (DNA): TGTGCCAGCAGCTTAGGCAGTGTCGATGGCTACACCTTC.

CDR3 DNA sequence: TGTGCCAGCAGCGTAGACTCAGGGTCCGAGCAGTACTTC. It is translated as CASSVDSGSEQYF. The rearrangement joins TRBV9 to TRBJ2-7; TRBD1 might be the D (5 bases). The V gene's germline CDR1 is SGDLS and CDR2 YYNGEE. This CDR3 is 13 amino acids long. The V end was cut by 0 bases, the J end by 6 bases, with 10 bases between.

As to this clonotype: At one end, the junction sequence differs from germline, possibly due to a read error. The chain has TRBV20-1 and TRBJ2-7; 9 bases fit TRBD2. CDR1 is DFQATT, CDR2 SNEGSKA, per germline (reference sequence). The CDR3 runs 14 residues. This chain's CDR3 is CGATHSGSSYEQYF. CDR3 in DNA: TGCGGTGCCACCCATAGCGGGAGCTCCTACGAGCAGTACTTC.

This clonotype was observed once. In DNA, the CDR3 is TGTGCCAGCAGAGTAGCCGACAGGTTGTCGCCCTACAATGAGCAGTTCTTC. This encodes CASRVADRLSPYNEQFF. This chain links TRBV27 with TRBJ2-1; weak D call: TRBD1 (6 bases). The CDR3 loop spans 17 amino acids. V gave up 6 bases and J gave up 2 bases, with 20 bases separating them. Per germline, CDR1 MNHEY and CDR2 SMNVEV (reference sequence).

The chain carries TRBV12-3 or TRBV12-4 and TRBJ2-1; 11 nucleotides agree with TRBD1. V was clipped by 7 bases and J by 7 bases; unmatched bases: 6. There are 14 residues in the CDR3. CDR3 region: CASKGTGGSNEQFF. The CDR3 DNA sequence: TGTGCCAGCAAAGGGACAGGGGGGTCGAATGAGCAGTTCTTC.

This clonotype has only a few counts. V and J are TRBV29-1 and TRBJ1-1; D is ambiguous. The CDR3 is made up of 11 amino acids. Per germline, CDR1 SQVTM and CDR2 ANQGSEA. The V gene lost 4 bases and the J gene lost 4 bases, with 7 bases spanning the gap. In nucleotides, the CDR3 is TGCAGCGTTGGCTTCGGCACTGAAGCTTTCTTT. This sequence encodes CSVGFGTEAFF.

The gene calls are TRBV27 and TRBJ2-1; 7 bases map to TRBD1. The V gene end was trimmed by 3 bases and the J gene end by 5 bases; junction bases not matched to a gene: 4. Per the germline V gene, CDR1 is MNHEY and CDR2 is SMNVEV (reference sequence). This CDR3 has 14 amino acids. The chain's CDR3 is CASSFSDRNNEQFF. The CDR3 DNA sequence: TGTGCCAGCAGTTTCTCGGACAGGAACAATGAGCAGTTCTTC.

The rearrangement links TRBV5-1 to TRBJ2-3, with unresolved D. Per germline, CDR1 SGHRS and CDR2 YFSETQ. V was cut by 0 bases and J by 2 bases, with 10 bases left in between. The CDR3 extends over 15 amino acids. The CDR3 protein is CASSLAGGDTDTQYF. The CDR3 DNA is TGCGCCAGCAGCTTGGCCGGTGGGGACACAGATACGCAGTATTTT.

In the case of this clonotype: A single base separates this from a much larger clone, so it may be a read error. V gene TRBV10-3 combines with J gene TRBJ2-1; D may be TRBD2 (6 bases). The CDR3 has 18 residues. The germline CDR1 and CDR2 sequences are ENHRY and SYGVKD. V dropped 10 bases and J dropped 1 base, with 26 bases sitting between them. CDR3 nucleotide sequence: TGTGCCACCGGGGGAGGTGGGGAGGTAATAATATCCTACAATGAGCAGTTCTTC. Protein sequence: CATGGGGEVIISYNEQFF.

This clonotype came up once. V usage is TRBV7-2 and J usage is TRBJ1-3; D unclear. Germline CDR1 is SGHTA and CDR2 is FQGNSA. V lost 1 base and J 3 bases, leaving 13 bases between the germline ends. There are 16 residues in the CDR3. CDR3 residues: CASSLGPGVIGNTIYF. CDR3 nucleotides: TGTGCCAGCAGCTTAGGGCCCGGCGTCATTGGAAACACCATATATTTT.

This rearrangement joins TRBV27 to TRBJ2-4; the D gene is possibly TRBD2 (6 bases). V was clipped by 7 bases and J by 0 bases, with 10 bases between them. The CDR3 has 14 residues. The germline V gene has CDR1 MNHEY and CDR2 SMNVEV (reference sequence). The CDR3 protein is CASTGGLAKNIQYF. CDR3 in DNA: TGTGCCAGCACCGGAGGGTTAGCCAAAAACATTCAGTACTTC.

This clonotype was counted only a few times. This chain connects TRBV20-1 to TRBJ1-5, with D possibly matching TRBD1 (6 bases). This CDR3 comprises 14 residues. In germline, CDR1 is DFQATT, CDR2 SNEGSKA (reference sequence). Trimming took off 2 bases at V and 3 bases at J, with 11 bases between the two ends. In DNA, the CDR3 is TGCAGTGCTAGATCTGGACAGTACAATCAGCCCCAGCATTTT. This translates into CSARSGQYNQPQHF.

V usage is TRBV27 and J usage is TRBJ2-3; D gene uncertain. CDR1 and CDR2 (germline): MNHEY, SMNVEV (reference sequence). The CDR3 is 15 amino acids. Trimming removed 5 bases from V and 2 bases from J, with 14 bases in between. CDR3 in amino acids: CASSTNGDFTDTQYF. CDR3 sequence (DNA): TGTGCCAGCAGTACAAACGGAGACTTCACAGATACGCAGTATTTT.